The clone carrying this TCR beta chain occurred many times. Its antigen is unknown. Described time point: newly diagnosed GD, antithyroid drugs for less than 3 months. Researchers made the TCR library from RNA that was extracted from PBMCs. The sample comes from a study of regulatory T cells in long-lasting Graves disease. The CDR3 has 16 residues. CDR1 and CDR2 (germline): LNHDA, SQIVND (reference sequence). V was pared by 7 bases and J by 2 bases, with 10 bases of the junction left unmatched. Study observations and caveats: TRBV28, TRBJ1-2 and TRBJ2-5 emerged as the favored segments in persistent disease.

Researchers made TCR beta libraries by using iRepertoire HTBI primers and running Arm-PCR on CDR3 regions. In TCRdb, the multiplex PCR reads were re-called with MiXCR into one record per CDR3 protein. This repertoire shows approximately 230,000 distinct CDR3 sequences, 18% found once; its top ten account for approximately 20%. This TCR was recovered from a female donor with Graves disease. The chain has TRBV19 and TRBJ1-4; 7 bases are shared with TRBD1. The specimen comprised peripheral blood mononuclear cells (PBMCs), sampled at new diagnosis, from a patient treated with antithyroid drugs. CDR3 sequence reads: CASTSRTGGTNEKLFF. CDR3 sequence (DNA): TGTGCCAGTACCTCCCGGACAGGCGGCACTAATGAAAAACTGTTTTTT.